What follows is one TCR beta chain and its context. Germline CDR1 reads MDHEN; CDR2 reads SYDVKM. V dropped 9 bases and J dropped 4; count of bases not matched to a gene: 10. This CDR3 has 14 residues. These data originate in a study of T cell changes during pregnancy in multiple sclerosis. Repertoires were generated with immunoSEQ multiplex PCR, while TCRdb's copy carries only in-frame clones and drops some. The top ten hold 2.3% of the sample, which has around 67,000 clones, about 92% seen once. The V and J genes are TRBV28 and TRBJ1-1; 8 bases agree with TRBD1. The TCR sequence derives from a female donor with multiple sclerosis, enrolled in a pregnancy study. Here the sequenced sample was peripheral blood, taken in the first trimester of pregnancy. CDR3 in amino acids: CASPSTGERTEAFF. CDR3 DNA sequence: TGTGCCAGTCCGTCGACAGGGGAGCGCACTGAAGCTTTCTTT.